This paragraph covers one TCR beta chain sequence. Its antigen is as yet unknown. This entry is derived from a study of cytomegalovirus exposure and HLA in healthy donors. Findings and caveats of the study: Researchers reported in a later analysis that a missense DCLRE1C variant was tied to TCR beta V- and J-gene trimming. As immune exposure information, only CMV serostatus was available.

It was with 60 Vbeta and 13 Jbeta primers that the PCR ran. Data came from immunoSEQ multiplex PCR; TCRdb stores just in-frame clones and leaves some out. The table has 150,000 to 200,000 clones, around 80% seen once. CDR3 size: 11 residues. CDR1 is DFQATT and CDR2 is SNEGSKA in the germline V gene (reference sequence). V lost 5 bases and J 10 bases, leaving 12 bases between the germline ends. The source of this sequence is a girl aged 10 to 17 in good health and CMV-seropositive. The chain couples TRBV20-1 to TRBJ2-1, with a possible D match to TRBD2 (5 bases). The source material was PBMCs. The DNA for the CDR3 is TGCAGTGCTTTCCTAGCTTGGGAGCAGTTCTTC. Translation gives CSAFLAWEQFF.